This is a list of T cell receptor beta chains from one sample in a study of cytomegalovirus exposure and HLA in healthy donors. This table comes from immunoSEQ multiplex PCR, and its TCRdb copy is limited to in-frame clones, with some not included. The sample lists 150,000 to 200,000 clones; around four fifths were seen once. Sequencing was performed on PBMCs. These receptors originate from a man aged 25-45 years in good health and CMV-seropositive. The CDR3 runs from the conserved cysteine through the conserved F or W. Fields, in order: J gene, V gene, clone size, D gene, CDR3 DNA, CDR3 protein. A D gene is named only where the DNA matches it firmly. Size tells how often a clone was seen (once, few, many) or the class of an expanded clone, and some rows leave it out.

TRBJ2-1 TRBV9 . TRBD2 TGTGCCAGCAGCGTAGGGGGGGGGTACAATGAGCAGTTCTTC CASSVGGGYNEQFF
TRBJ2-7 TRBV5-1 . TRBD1 TGCGCCAGCAGCCCCAGACAGGGGGTCTCCTACGAGCAGTACTTC CASSPRQGVSYEQYF
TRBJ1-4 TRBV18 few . TGTGCCAGCTCGTACATTGCAACTAATGAAAAACTGTTTTTT CASSYIATNEKLFF
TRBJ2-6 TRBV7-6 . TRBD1 TGTGCCAGCAGCCCTACAGGGGGCTCTGGGGCCAACGTCCTGACTTTC CASSPTGGSGANVLTF
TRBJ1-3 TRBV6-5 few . TGTGCCAGCAGCCTCATCGGTTCTGGAAACACCATATATTTT CASSLIGSGNTIYF
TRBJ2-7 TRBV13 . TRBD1 TGTGCCAGCAGCTATGGACAGGGCTTTTACGAGCAGTACTTC CASSYGQGFYEQYF
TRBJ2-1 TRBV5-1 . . TGCGCCAGCAGCCTGGGACTTCTCGCCGTCAATGAGCAGTTCTTC CASSLGLLAVNEQFF
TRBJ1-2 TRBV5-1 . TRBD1 TGCGCCAGCAGCCTTTTGACAGGGACTAACTATGGCTACACCTTC CASSLLTGTNYGYTF
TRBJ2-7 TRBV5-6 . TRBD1 TGTGCCAGCAGCCTGGGACAGGGGGACTCCTACGAGCAGTACTTC CASSLGQGDSYEQYF
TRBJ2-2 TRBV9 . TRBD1 TGTGCCAGCAGCGGAGGACAGGGGGCGATCACCGGGGAGCTGTTTTTT CASSGGQGAITGELFF
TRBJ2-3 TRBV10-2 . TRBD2 TGCGCCAGCACGGGGACTACCTCTAGCACAGATACGCAGTATTTT CASTGTTSSTDTQYF
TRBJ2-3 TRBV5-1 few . TGCGCCAGCAGCTGGGGCCTGGATGCAGATACGCAGTATTTT CASSWGLDADTQYF
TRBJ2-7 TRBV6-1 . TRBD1 TGTGCCAGCAGTGGTACACCCTGGGACAGGGGGAGGTACGAGCAGTACTTC CASSGTPWDRGRYEQYF
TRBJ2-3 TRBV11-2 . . TGTGCCAGCAGCTTAGTCCGGGGTGTGGGTTCGCAGTATTTT CASSLVRGVGSQYF
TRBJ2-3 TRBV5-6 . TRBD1 TGTGCCAGCAGCTTCAGGGGACAGGGTGTCACAGATACGCAGTATTTT CASSFRGQGVTDTQYF
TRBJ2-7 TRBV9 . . TGTGCCAGCAGCCCCCAGGTCGGGGGACAGCGATCCTACGAGCAGTACTTC CASSPQVGGQRSYEQYF
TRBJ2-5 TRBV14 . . TGTGCCAGCAGCCAACCGGGAGGGGGCTCTCGAGAGACCCAGTACTTC CASSQPGGGSRETQYF
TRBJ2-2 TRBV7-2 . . TGTGCCAGCAGCTTAGCCAGGGCTACCGGGGAGCTGTTTTTT CASSLARATGELFF
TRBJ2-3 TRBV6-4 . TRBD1 TGTGCCAGCAGTATTTCGGACAGGGCGCTCTTAGATACGCAGTATTTT CASSISDRALLDTQYF
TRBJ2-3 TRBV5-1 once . TGCGCCAGCAGCTTCGGACAAACTGGAGATACGCAGTATTTT CASSFGQTGDTQYF
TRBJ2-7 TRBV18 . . TGTGCCAGCTCACTCCACCGGGACTCCATATACGAGCAGTACTTC CASSLHRDSIYEQYF
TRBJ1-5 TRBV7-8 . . TGTGCCAGCAGCTTAATCATGAGCAATCAGCCCCAGCATTTT CASSLIMSNQPQHF
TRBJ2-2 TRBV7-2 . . TGTGCCAGCAGCTTATTCAGCGGATGGACCGGGGAGCTGTTTTTT CASSLFSGWTGELFF
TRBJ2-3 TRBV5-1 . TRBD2 TGCGCCAGCAGCTCGCTCCAAGCGGGGGGCAGTTCTAGCACAGATACGCAGTATTTT CASSSLQAGGSSSTDTQYF
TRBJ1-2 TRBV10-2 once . TGCGCCAGCAGTGAGTCTCTGGGCAGGTTGGCCTTC CASSESLGRLAF
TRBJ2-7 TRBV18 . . TGTGCCAGCTCATCCGGACAGCCCGAAGGGGTTTACGAGCAGTACTTC CASSSGQPEGVYEQYF
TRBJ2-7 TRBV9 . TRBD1 TGTGCCAGCAGCGGGACAGGGGGCTACGAGCAGTACTTC CASSGTGGYEQYF
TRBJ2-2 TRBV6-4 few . TGTGCCAGCAGTGAGGCCAGCACCGGGGAGCTGTTTTTT CASSEASTGELFF
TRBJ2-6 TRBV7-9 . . TGTGCCAGCAGCTTAAACTTAGCTTGGTCGGCCTCTGGGGCCAACGTCCTGACTTTC CASSLNLAWSASGANVLTF
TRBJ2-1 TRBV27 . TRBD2 TGTGCCAGCAGTTCCCGACTAGCAAGGGGTGGCGATGAGCAGTTCTTC CASSSRLARGGDEQFF
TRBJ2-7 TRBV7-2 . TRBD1 TGTGCCAGCAGCCAACACCCGTATCCGGGACAGGCAGCCTACGAGCAGTACTTC CASSQHPYPGQAAYEQYF
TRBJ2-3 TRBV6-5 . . TGTGCCAGCAGTTCCCCAGCGGCAGGAACAGATACGCAGTATTTT CASSSPAAGTDTQYF
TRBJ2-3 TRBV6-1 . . TGTGCCAGCAGGATGGGCCCCAACACAGATACGCAGTATTTT CASRMGPNTDTQYF